This passage covers 14 T cell receptor beta chains from one sample sequenced in a study of identical twins. TCRdb re-derived calls from the 5' RACE reads in MiXCR, one entry per CDR3 protein. The sample shows about 1.7 million distinct CDR3 sequences, about 32% of them seen only once. Sequencing was done on a sample of cord blood. All receptors derive from a newborn girl in good health.

The CDR3 sequence is CSARELTYNEQYF. CDR3 DNA: TGCAGTGCTAGGGAGCTAACCTACAATGAGCAGTACTTC. The chain employs TRBV20-1 and TRBJ2-1; no clear D. Gene TRBJ2-7 matches the end of the DNA better, so the J call may be wrong. The CDR3 has 13 amino acids. Germline CDR1 and CDR2: DFQATT and SNEGSKA (reference sequence).

The gene calls are TRBV12-3 or TRBV12-4 and TRBJ2-3, with a tentative D call TRBD2 (6 bases). CDR3 length: 16 amino acids. Trimming stripped 7 bases from V and 4 bases from J, with 21 bases between. The CDR3 sequence: CASTPEGPLASDTQYF. The DNA for the CDR3 is TGTGCCAGCACCCCGGAGGGGCCCCTGGCGTCAGATACGCAGTATTTT.

V usage is TRBV13 and J usage is TRBJ2-4; 10 positions agree with TRBD2. After removal of 5 bases from V and 8 bases from J, the junction contained 6 bases not matched to a gene. The germline V gene encodes CDR1 PRHDT and CDR2 FYEKMQ (reference sequence). The CDR3 runs to 14 residues. CDR3 nucleotides: TGTGCCAGCAGCCCCCAGCGGGAGGGGGACATTCAGTACTTC. Translating it yields CASSPQREGDIQYF.

V is TRBV20-1 and J is TRBJ1-4, with TRBD1 as a possible D gene (6 bases). The V end lost 6 bases, the J end lost 8 bases, and 19 bases lay between the germline ends. Germline V gene lookup returns CDR1 DFQATT and CDR2 SNEGSKA (reference sequence). This CDR3 is built from 14 residues. The CDR3 sequence: CSASGGRVKEKLFF. In nucleotides, the CDR3 is TGCAGTGCCTCCGGGGGCAGGGTAAAAGAAAAACTGTTTTTT.

This chain joins TRBV30 and TRBJ1-2; 9 bases are shared with TRBD1. CDR3 length: 12 amino acids. The ends lost 5 bases at V and 3 bases at J; junction bases unmatched: 1. Germline V gives CDR1 GTSNPN, CDR2 SVGIG (reference sequence). For the CDR3, the DNA is TGTGCCTGGGGGACAGGGCACTATGGCTACACCTTC. Translated, it gives CAWGTGHYGYTF.

This clonotype has just a few counts. At one of its ends the junction is not consistent with the germline gene, which may arise from a read error. The chain combines TRBV27 with TRBJ1-2, with 9 positions matching TRBD1. This CDR3 has 14 residues. Germline CDR1 and CDR2: MNHEY and SMNVEV (reference sequence). CDR3 residues: CASSFLTGQGGHTF. For the CDR3, the DNA is TGTGCCAGCAGTTTCCTGACGGGACAGGGTGGCCACACCTTC.

The table lists this clonotype with many counts. The chain links TRBV12-3 or TRBV12-4 to TRBJ1-2; no firm D call. The CDR3 length is 13 residues. The V and J ends lost 6 bases and 4 bases respectively, with 12 bases between them. For the CDR3, the DNA is TGTGCCAGCAGCCCTATGAAGGGCTATGGCTACACCTTC. Translating it yields CASSPMKGYGYTF.

V and J are TRBV2 and TRBJ2-5; 10 positions agree with TRBD2. Germline V gene lookup returns CDR1 SNHLY and CDR2 FYNNEI. The V and J ends lost 8 bases and 11 bases, in that order; junction bases with no gene match: 14. CDR3 length: 14 residues. Written as DNA, the CDR3 is TGTGCCAGCGGGGGACTAGCGAAATACAATGAGCAGTACTTC. Translation gives CASGGLAKYNEQYF.

In regard to this clonotype: Just one base apart from a much larger clone, this may be a read error. This chain links TRBV21-1 with TRBJ2-1; the DNA was not compared with TRBD2, the D call given in the table. TRBV21-1 is a pseudogene. This CDR3 region has 13 residues. The CDR3 nucleotides read TGTGCCAGCAGACTAGCGGCCCACAATGAGCAGTTCTTC. Protein: CASRLAAHNEQFF.

The rearrangement uses TRBV13 and TRBJ1-4, with 7 bases fitting TRBD1. The length of the CDR3 is 13 residues. The V gene end was trimmed by 5 bases and the J gene end by 14 bases; junction bases not matched to a gene: 11. Germline assignment: CDR1 PRHDT and CDR2 FYEKMQ (reference sequence). The CDR3 DNA is TGTGCCAGCAGCCCCCGACAGGGTGGATGGCTGTTTTTT. This encodes CASSPRQGGWLFF.

This clonotype was found many times. The chain carries TRBV28 and TRBJ1-2; D uncertain. With 6 bases removed from V and 2 bases from J, the gap between germline ends came to 13 bases. Germline V gives CDR1 MDHEN, CDR2 SYDVKM. The CDR3 sequence is 14 residues long. In DNA, the CDR3 is TGTGCCAGCAGCCGACACCTACTCAACTATGGCTACACCTTC. Translation gives CASSRHLLNYGYTF.

About this clonotype itself: Being one base from a much bigger clone, this may be a read error. The chain links TRBV5-1 to TRBJ2-1; possible D gene TRBD2, 5 bases. The DNA end is more similar to TRBJ2-7, so the J call may be wrong. The CDR3 extends over 13 amino acids. The germline V gene has CDR1 SGHRS and CDR2 YFSETQ. This chain's CDR3 is CASRVGETHEQYF. CDR3 nucleotides: TGCGCCAGCAGAGTTGGGGAGACACATGAGCAGTACTTC.

V usage is TRBV20-1 and J usage is TRBJ2-7, with 7 bases identical to TRBD2. Germline V gives CDR1 DFQATT, CDR2 SNEGSKA (reference sequence). V was pared by 1 base and J by 0 bases, with 6 bases of the junction left unmatched. This CDR3 has 15 amino acids. The CDR3 region is CSARAVGDYSYEQYF. CDR3 nucleotides: TGCAGTGCTAGAGCTGTCGGGGACTACTCCTACGAGCAGTACTTC.

This clonotype was observed at least ten times. The chain couples TRBV12-3 or TRBV12-4 to TRBJ2-4; no clear D gene. This CDR3 comprises 16 residues. Trimming stripped 7 bases from V and 2 bases from J, with 18 bases between. CDR3 sequence: CASTLGTWVSKNIQYF. DNA of the CDR3: TGTGCCAGCACCCTTGGTACGTGGGTGTCCAAAAACATTCAGTACTTC.